The 14 T cell receptor beta chains below were found in one sample sequenced in a study of glioma-infiltrating T cells. Amplification of TCR alpha and beta CDR3 regions from RNA used iRepertoire nested multiplex PCR. TCRdb fed the multiplex PCR reads into MiXCR, producing one record per CDR3 protein. The repertoire has 20,000 to 25,000 distinct CDR3 sequences, roughly 24% of them found once; the top ten carry around 13%. Sequencing was done on a sample of glioma tissue, nonneoplastic brain tissue, or PBMCs (not recorded which). The origin of the receptors is a human donor with low-grade glioma or glioblastoma, undergoing nonglioma brain surgery, or in good health (not recorded which).

This clonotype was picked up many times. V is TRBV20-1 and J is TRBJ1-2, with TRBD1 matching 8 bases. Trimming cost V 1 base and J 12 bases; bases outside gene matches: 4. This CDR3 is built from 11 residues. CDR1 and CDR2 from the germline V gene are DFQATT and SNEGSKA (reference sequence). In nucleotides, the CDR3 is TGCAGTGCTAGAGCCGACAGGGGACACACCTTC. It encodes CSARADRGHTF.

This clonotype was counted ten times or more. This may arise from a read error, as a much more abundant clone is one base away. V and J are TRBV7-2 and TRBJ1-5; TRBD1 aligns across 7 bases. The CDR3 runs to 19 residues. Germline V gene lookup returns CDR1 SGHTA and CDR2 FQGNSA. CDR3 region: CARSSPAGTVANSNQPQHF. The CDR3 DNA reads TGTGCCCGCAGCTCACCGGCAGGGACAGTGGCTAATAGCAATCAGCCCCAGCATTTT.

The sample holds many counts of this clonotype. CDR3 residues: CASSLTGQPQHF. The DNA of the CDR3 is TGTGCCAGCAGTTTAACAGGTCAGCCCCAGCATTTT. The chain recombines TRBV12-3 or TRBV12-4 with TRBJ1-5, with a tentative D call TRBD1 (5 bases). Deletions cut 2 bases from V and 6 bases from J, with 5 bases between. The CDR3 is made up of 12 amino acids.

Notes on this clonotype: The germline gene is not matched at one end of the junction; a read error may be the cause. This sequence joins TRBV18 and TRBJ2-3; D is undetermined. This CDR3 spans 13 amino acids. Germline CDR1 and CDR2: KGHSH and LQKENI. In DNA, the CDR3 is TGTGCCAGCTCCCCCCCCCTCACAGATACGCATTATTTT. This encodes CASSPPLTDTHYF.

Remarks on this clonotype: Being one base from a much bigger clone, this may be a read error. The chain joins TRBV6-2 or TRBV6-3 to TRBJ2-1; D is unclear. CDR3 size: 12 residues. Per germline, CDR1 MNHEY and CDR2 SVGEGT. This CDR3 is CAGSSGYNEQFF. DNA for the CDR3: TGTGCCGGCAGTTCCGGCTACAATGAGCAGTTCTTC.

In its sample, this clonotype was seen many times. The rearrangement links TRBV27 to TRBJ1-6; D ambiguous. V lost 3 bases, J lost 9 bases, and 12 bases lay in between. The germline V gene encodes CDR1 MNHEY and CDR2 SMNVEV (reference sequence). This CDR3 contains 14 residues. Here the CDR3 reads CASSFDVRGSPLHF. The CDR3 DNA sequence: TGTGCCAGCAGTTTCGACGTGCGTGGTTCACCCCTCCACTTT.

This clonotype occurred many times. The chain links TRBV20-1 to TRBJ2-1; D not resolved. Germline V gives CDR1 DFQATT, CDR2 SNEGSKA (reference sequence). The CDR3 is 17 residues long. V lost 0 bases and J lost 8, with 23 bases in between. Here the CDR3 reads CSARDVSRTHLVYEQFF. The CDR3 DNA reads as TGCAGTGCTAGAGACGTCAGCAGGACCCACTTAGTATATGAGCAGTTCTTC.

This clonotype was observed many times. The rearrangement uses TRBV27 and TRBJ2-3; D unresolved. The CDR3 covers 15 residues. Germline CDR1 and CDR2: MNHEY and SMNVEV (reference sequence). Trimming removed 8 bases at V and 0 bases at J, with 15 bases between. The CDR3 spells CASQFSVLSTDTQYF. CDR3 DNA: TGTGCCAGCCAGTTTTCTGTCCTTAGCACAGATACGCAGTATTTT.

Points on this clonotype: A much larger clonotype is one base distant, so this may be a read error. V and J are TRBV29-1 and TRBJ2-7, with D perhaps TRBD1 (5 bases). The CDR3 contains 12 residues. Germline V gives CDR1 SQVTM, CDR2 ANQGSEA. DNA for the CDR3: TGCGGCTATTGGTCGGACAATTACGAGCAGTACTTC. Its translation is CGYWSDNYEQYF.

There are many counts of this clonotype. The chain joins TRBV2 to TRBJ2-7; D might be TRBD2 (5 bases). The CDR3 runs 11 residues. V was pared by 2 bases and J by 7 bases, with 6 bases between. Germline V gives CDR1 SNHLY, CDR2 FYNNEI. The CDR3 here is CASSEPGEQYF. The CDR3 DNA follows: TGTGCCAGCAGTGAACCGGGGGAGCAGTACTTC. The variable domain in full, with the rest retrieved from reference TRBV2 and TRBJ2-7, is EPEVTQTPSHQVTQMGQEVILRCVPISNHLYFYWYRQILGQKVEFLVSFYNNEISEKSEIFDDQFSVERPDGSNFTLKIRSTKLEDSAMYFCASSEPGEQYFGPGTRLTVT.

The genes are TRBV12-3 or TRBV12-4 and TRBJ1-1; D might be TRBD1 (5 bases). V was pared by 6 bases and J by 6 bases, with 17 bases between. This CDR3 has 14 amino acids. The CDR3 region has the DNA TGTGCCAGCAGGTCGTACAGGATGGACGCTGAAGCTTTCTTT. Its protein product is CASRSYRMDAEAFF.

Worth noting for this clonotype: This could be a read error, since a much larger clone is one nucleotide away. The CDR3, as DNA: TGTGCCGGCAGTGAAGACACCTCGGGCGCCTCCTACAATGAGCAGTTCTTC. Protein: CAGSEDTSGASYNEQFF. The chain couples TRBV6-2 or TRBV6-3 to TRBJ2-1, with unresolved D. CDR3 length: 17 residues. CDR1 and CDR2 from the germline V gene are MNHEY and SVGEGT.

In its sample, this clonotype is medium-sized. The chain uses TRBV28 and TRBJ2-3, with D uncertain. V lost 5 bases to trimming and J lost 2 bases, with 8 bases between them. The CDR3 has 13 residues. In germline, CDR1 is MDHEN, CDR2 SYDVKM. The CDR3 DNA reads TGTGCCAGCAGTCCTTTCCCCACAGATACGCAGTATTTT. Protein: CASSPFPTDTQYF.

The chain links TRBV6-4 to TRBJ2-3; TRBD2 matches at 11 bases. This CDR3 contains 15 residues. V gave up 4 bases and J gave up 6 bases; unmatched junction bases: 6. CDR1 and CDR2 from the germline V gene are MRHNA and SNTAGT. The CDR3 sequence: CASSGSGGAGDTQYF. The CDR3 region has the DNA TGTGCCAGCAGTGGTAGCGGGGGGGCCGGTGATACGCAGTATTTT.